This T cell receptor (beta chain) was captured by sequencing in a study of blood T cell repertoires in COVID-19. Study at large: Donors in the United States, Italy and Spain gave samples during acute or convalescent COVID-19.

Assay: immunoSEQ multiplex PCR; the TCRdb copy retains only in-frame clones and omits some. The sample lists 120,000 or so clones, less than 90% occurring once. Germline lookup yields CDR1 DFQATT and CDR2 SNEGSKA (reference sequence). The germline V and J ends were trimmed by 6 bases and 4 bases, with 10 bases remaining between them. This CDR3 is built from 11 residues. The sequence derives from a woman older than 75 with acute or convalescent COVID-19. V usage is TRBV20-1 and J usage is TRBJ2-7; no clear D. The source material was peripheral blood. The CDR3: CSAANDYEQYV. The DNA of the CDR3 is TGCAGTGCCGCGAACGATTACGAGCAGTACGTC.